This TCR beta chain was recovered during a study of beta chain features in type 1 diabetes. Study-wide results and caveats: Shorter templates may be favored by PCR, equally so in patients and controls. TCRB repertoires of naive, central memory and Treg cells appeared more similar among patients than among healthy donors.

V was pared by 1 base and J by 5 bases, with 6 bases between. The CDR3 is 13 residues long. Germline values: CDR1 SGHTA, CDR2 FQGTGA. Sequenced material consisted of expressed TCRB transcripts (all of the isolated RNA was reverse transcribed). There were approximately 3.5 million reads on average in the naive, central memory and regulatory T cell samples. Method: immunoSEQ multiplex PCR; TCRdb's copy keeps in-frame clones and lacks some. The table has over 700,000 clones, 17% seen once; the top ten hold 0.023%. This clone was detected a few times. The antigen remains unidentified. The sample was naive CD4+ T cells from blood. The TCR was taken from a young woman in good health. This chain connects TRBV7-3 to TRBJ2-1; D is unresolved. The CDR3 protein is CASSLSINNEQFF. The CDR3 DNA is TGTGCCAGCAGCTTAAGTATTAACAATGAGCAGTTCTTC.